This T cell receptor (beta chain) was profiled in a study of shared clonotypes between healthy human individuals. Turning to the study itself: Each donor had three CD4 naive, three CD4 memory, two CD8 naive and one CD8 memory plate. Broader study findings: Four donors shared around 5% of their naive CD4 clonotypes.

On sorted subsets, replicate PCRs used 200 to 250 ng DNA, or around 30,000 T cell genomes. This table comes from immunoSEQ multiplex PCR, and its TCRdb copy is limited to in-frame clones, with some not included. The table shows about 1 million clones, with about three quarters occurring only once. As concerns this clone: Its antigen is still unknown.

Deletions cut 6 bases from V and 0 bases from J, with 10 bases between. The CDR3 runs to 14 residues. Germline CDR1 is SGHAT and CDR2 is FQNNGV. The rearrangement joins TRBV11-2 to TRBJ2-3; the D gene is possibly TRBD1 (5 bases). The origin of this receptor is a man between 18 and 29 years old in good health. Material: memory CD4+ T cells sorted from blood. The subset is: CD45RA-negative fraction. CDR3 residues: CASRNRQSTDTQYF. Written as DNA, the CDR3 is TGTGCCAGCAGGAATCGACAGAGCACAGATACGCAGTATTTT.